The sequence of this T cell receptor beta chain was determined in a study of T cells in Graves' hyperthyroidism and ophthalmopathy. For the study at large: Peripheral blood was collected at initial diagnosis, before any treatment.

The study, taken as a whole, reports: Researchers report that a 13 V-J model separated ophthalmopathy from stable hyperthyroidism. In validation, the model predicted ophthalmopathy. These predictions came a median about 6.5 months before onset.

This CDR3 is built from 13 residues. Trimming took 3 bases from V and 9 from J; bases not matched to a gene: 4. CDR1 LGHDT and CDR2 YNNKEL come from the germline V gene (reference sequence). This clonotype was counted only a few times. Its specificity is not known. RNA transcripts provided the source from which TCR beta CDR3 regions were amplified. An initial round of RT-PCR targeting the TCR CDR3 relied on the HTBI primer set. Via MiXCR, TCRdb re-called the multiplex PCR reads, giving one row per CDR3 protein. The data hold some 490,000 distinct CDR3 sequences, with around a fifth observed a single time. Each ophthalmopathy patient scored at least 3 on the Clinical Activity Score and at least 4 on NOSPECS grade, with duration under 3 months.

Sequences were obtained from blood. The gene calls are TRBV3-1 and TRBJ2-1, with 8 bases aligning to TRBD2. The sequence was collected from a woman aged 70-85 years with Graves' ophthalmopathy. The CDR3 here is CASSQGLDSEQFF. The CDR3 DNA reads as TGTGCCAGCAGCCAGGGACTAGATAGTGAGCAGTTCTTC.